The entry that follows covers one TCR beta chain sequence. The data were produced by immunoSEQ multiplex PCR, yet TCRdb's version contains in-frame clones alone and is incomplete. The sample records approximately 480,000 clones, 75% to 80% being singletons. This sample is drawn from a study of shared clonotypes between healthy human individuals. The CDR3 contains 14 residues. Germline V gene data show CDR1 as SGDLS and CDR2 as YYNGEE. With V trimmed by 3 bases and J by 2 bases, 5 bases remained unmatched. The sequence was collected from a woman aged 40 to 50 in good health. Some clones in this sample may be carry-over from other donors' samples. Material: PBMCs. The chain carries TRBV9 and TRBJ2-7; TRBD2 matches 7 bases. The CDR3 sequence: CASSAGLRPYEQYF. The DNA for the CDR3 is TGTGCCAGCAGCGCGGGACTACGACCCTACGAGCAGTACTTC.